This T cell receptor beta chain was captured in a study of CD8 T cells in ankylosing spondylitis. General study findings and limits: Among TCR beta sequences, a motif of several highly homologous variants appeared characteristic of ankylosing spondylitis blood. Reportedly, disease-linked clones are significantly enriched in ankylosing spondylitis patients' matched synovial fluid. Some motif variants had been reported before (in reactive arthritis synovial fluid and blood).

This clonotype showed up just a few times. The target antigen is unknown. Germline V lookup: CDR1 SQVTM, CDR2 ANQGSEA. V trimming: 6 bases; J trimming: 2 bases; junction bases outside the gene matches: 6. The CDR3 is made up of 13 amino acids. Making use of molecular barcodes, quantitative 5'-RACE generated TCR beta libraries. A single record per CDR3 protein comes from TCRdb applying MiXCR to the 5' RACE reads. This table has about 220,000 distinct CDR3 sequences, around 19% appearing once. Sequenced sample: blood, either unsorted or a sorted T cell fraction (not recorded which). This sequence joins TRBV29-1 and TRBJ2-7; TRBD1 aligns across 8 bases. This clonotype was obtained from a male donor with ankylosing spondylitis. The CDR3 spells CSVTGTGTYEQYF. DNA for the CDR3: TGCAGCGTAACCGGGACAGGAACCTACGAGCAGTACTTC.